Sequencing of this T cell receptor (beta chain) was carried out in a study of blood T cells in healthy people across ages. Study results and limitations: Both naive CD4+ cell counts and diversity were greater in long-lived donors than in aged donors.

The V and J ends lost 7 bases and 3 bases, in that order; junction bases with no gene match: 7. The CDR3 has 14 residues. Notes on this clonotype: Its target is unknown.

It was with a sample-barcoded 5' primer and a J-beta primer mix that a second PCR of about 6 to 12 cycles was run. Each CDR3 protein is one row after TCRdb ran MiXCR on the 5' RACE reads. This sample has 850,000 to 1,000,000 distinct CDR3 sequences; roughly 51% occur once, and the top ten carry around a fifth. V usage is TRBV12-3 or TRBV12-4 and J usage is TRBJ2-3, with TRBD1 identical over 7 bases. The receptor was derived from a woman aged 55-69 years in good health. The sample was blood. The CDR3 nucleotides are TGTGCCAGCAATTACAGGGGTGGGACAGATACGCAGTATTTT. It specifies CASNYRGGTDTQYF.